The sequence of this T cell receptor (beta chain) was determined in a study of cytomegalovirus exposure and HLA in healthy donors. The wider study: In a later analysis, it was reported that the roughly 120 validation repertoires had been produced on the same platform as the roughly 700 repertoires belonging to the first cohort.

The assay was immunoSEQ multiplex PCR, and TCRdb's table has in-frame clones only and misses some. The table includes approximately 100,000 clones, more than 70% detected once. Germline assignment: CDR1 MDHEN and CDR2 SYDVKM. This CDR3 is built from 13 residues. The V end was cut by 1 base, the J end by 3 bases, with 3 bases between. This chain joins TRBV28 and TRBJ1-4, with D unclear. This clonotype was sampled from a woman between 18 and 29 years old in good health and CMV-seronegative. Sequencing input: PBMCs. DNA for the CDR3: TGTGCCAGCAGTTTATCGGCTAATGAAAAACTGTTTTTT. Translated: CASSLSANEKLFF.